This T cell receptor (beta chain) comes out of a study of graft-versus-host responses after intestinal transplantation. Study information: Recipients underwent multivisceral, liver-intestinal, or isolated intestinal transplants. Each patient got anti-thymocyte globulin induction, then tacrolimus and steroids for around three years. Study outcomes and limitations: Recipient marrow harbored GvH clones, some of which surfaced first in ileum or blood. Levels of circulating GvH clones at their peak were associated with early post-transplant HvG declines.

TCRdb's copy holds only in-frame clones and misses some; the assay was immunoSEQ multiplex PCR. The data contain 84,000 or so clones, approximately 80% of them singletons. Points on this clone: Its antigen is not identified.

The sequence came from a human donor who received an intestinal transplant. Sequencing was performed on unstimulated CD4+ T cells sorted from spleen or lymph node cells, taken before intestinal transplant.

The CDR3 DNA reads as TGTGCCAGCAGCTTATTTGGCGGAAGCAATGATCAGCAGTTCTTC. Its protein product is CASSLFGGSNDQQFF. This chain connects TRBV13 to TRBJ2-1, with no clear D. Trimming took 2 bases from V and 11 from J, leaving 19 bases between them. Germline values: CDR1 PRHDT, CDR2 FYEKMQ (reference sequence). The CDR3 totals 15 residues.